This TCR beta chain derives from a study of blood T cell repertoires in COVID-19. Generated by immunoSEQ multiplex PCR, the TCRdb table keeps only in-frame clones and is missing some. The data contain around 260,000 clones, about 89% of them singletons. As for this clone: A junction end diverges from the germline sequence, so it may reflect a read error.

The CDR3 is 14 residues long. The germline gives CDR1 SSHAT, CDR2 FNYEAQ (reference sequence). Sequencing was performed on peripheral blood. The receptor comes from a woman in her forties or fifties with acute or convalescent COVID-19. V usage is TRBV7-7 and J usage is TRBJ2-2, with TRBD1 matching over 7 bases. The CDR3 spells CASSRTGNTGELFF. The CDR3 coding sequence is TGTGCTAGCAGCAGGACAGGGAACACCGGGGAGCTGTTTTTT.